This TCR beta chain was profiled in a study of OX40 agonist ivuxolimab in advanced cancers. Study-level background: Eligibility rules accepted prior anti-PD-1, anti-PD-L1 or anti-CTLA-4 therapy, and 40% had some. Study-level findings and limits: At doses 0.1 to 3.0 mg/kg, CD4+ and CD8+ clones expanded. Expanded peripheral T cell antigen specificity was not determined.

Sequencing was performed with immunoSEQ multiplex PCR; in TCRdb, only in-frame clones are kept and a portion is missing. Seen here are some 89,000 clones, approximately 79% observed once, and the top ten hold under 2%. This clone came up once. Its antigen is as yet unknown. V gave up 4 bases and J gave up 8 bases, with 10 bases separating them. Germline V gene data show CDR1 as SGHDT and CDR2 as YYEEEE. There are 12 residues in the CDR3. The sequencing here drew on CD4+ or CD8+ T cells sorted from blood, taken in a trial of the OX40 agonist ivuxolimab. The clonotype comes from an adult with an advanced solid tumor such as melanoma, head and neck, liver or kidney cancer. The genes are TRBV5-6 and TRBJ2-4; D may be TRBD1 (5 bases). The CDR3 sequence is CASSLTEHIQYF. The DNA for the CDR3 is TGTGCCAGCAGCCTGACAGAACACATTCAGTACTTC.